A selection of T cell receptor beta chains follows, all from one sample in a study of CD8 T cells in ankylosing spondylitis. Via MiXCR, TCRdb re-called the 5' RACE reads, giving one row per CDR3 protein. The repertoire holds some 290,000 distinct CDR3 sequences, with approximately 20% as singletons. Sequenced input: blood, either unsorted or a sorted T cell fraction (not recorded which). The source of these receptors is a male donor with ankylosing spondylitis or in good health (not recorded which). Each CDR3 is given with its conserved first and last residue. Each record gives: J gene, V gene, CDR3 length, CDR3 protein.

j_gene: TRBJ2-2
v_gene: TRBV2
len: 11
CDR3aa: CASKQAGELFF

j_gene: TRBJ2-5
v_gene: TRBV10-3
len: 11
CDR3aa: CAISDPETQYF

j_gene: TRBJ2-2
v_gene: TRBV5-1
len: 17
CDR3aa: CASSSGLAGANTGELFF

j_gene: TRBJ2-5
v_gene: TRBV7-2
len: 15
CDR3aa: CASSFTGGPVETQYF

j_gene: TRBJ2-1
v_gene: TRBV5-1
len: 16
CDR3aa: CASSSRSGGRSNEQFF

j_gene: TRBJ1-2
v_gene: TRBV5-1
len: 15
CDR3aa: CASSIGTASHYGYTF

j_gene: TRBJ1-4
v_gene: TRBV5-1
len: 14
CDR3aa: CASSTGQGNEKLFF

j_gene: TRBJ1-2
v_gene: TRBV20-1
len: 13
CDR3aa: CSARGGYGYGYTF

j_gene: TRBJ2-2
v_gene: TRBV9
len: 17
CDR3aa: CASSVWGSGGRPGELFF

j_gene: TRBJ1-1
v_gene: TRBV29-1
len: 11
CDR3aa: CSVLRNTEAFF

j_gene: TRBJ2-1
v_gene: TRBV5-1
len: 17
CDR3aa: CASSVGSGGSLYNEQFF

j_gene: TRBJ1-5
v_gene: TRBV3-1
len: 14
CDR3aa: CASSQGGGNQPQHF

j_gene: TRBJ2-5
v_gene: TRBV5-1
len: 18
CDR3aa: CASSAAFRGTSGQETQYF

j_gene: TRBJ1-1
v_gene: TRBV5-1
len: 14
CDR3aa: CASSLGQGAPEAFF

j_gene: TRBJ1-2
v_gene: TRBV25-1
len: 13
CDR3aa: CASSEGPFYGYTF

j_gene: TRBJ1-4
v_gene: TRBV5-1
len: 16
CDR3aa: CASSSWATGSNEKLFF

j_gene: TRBJ2-1
v_gene: TRBV20-1
len: 15
CDR3aa: CSAGGLAGPPGEQFF

j_gene: TRBJ1-4
v_gene: TRBV7-9
len: 17
CDR3aa: CASSLHLSGATNEKLFF

j_gene: TRBJ1-2
v_gene: TRBV12-3/TRBV12-4
len: 16
CDR3aa: CASTLGSGMSDHGYTF

j_gene: TRBJ2-4
v_gene: TRBV28
len: 16
CDR3aa: CASSIITPIAKNIQYF

j_gene: TRBJ1-4
v_gene: TRBV9
len: 14
CDR3aa: CASSPSWGAEELFF

j_gene: TRBJ2-5
v_gene: TRBV6-1
len: 17
CDR3aa: CASSGRDRGRWQETQYF

j_gene: TRBJ1-1
v_gene: TRBV5-1
len: 14
CDR3aa: CASSPTTGSTEAFF

j_gene: TRBJ1-3
v_gene: TRBV20-1
len: 11
CDR3aa: CSAPKGNTIYF

j_gene: TRBJ2-5
v_gene: TRBV20-1
len: 17
CDR3aa: CSAMSLAGGDPQETQYF

j_gene: TRBJ1-1
v_gene: TRBV6-5
len: 15
CDR3aa: CASSYEGQKNTEAFF

j_gene: TRBJ2-1
v_gene: TRBV2
len: 14
CDR3aa: CASSGPSGLNEQFF

j_gene: TRBJ1-2
v_gene: TRBV2
len: 15
CDR3aa: CASNLQGASPYGYTF

j_gene: TRBJ2-1
v_gene: TRBV18
len: 13
CDR3aa: CASSPPSEHEQFF

j_gene: TRBJ2-1
v_gene: TRBV4-1
len: 17
CDR3aa: CASSQDEWTGVYNEQFF

j_gene: TRBJ2-3
v_gene: TRBV20-1
len: 15
CDR3aa: CSASLLAGRSNTQYF

j_gene: TRBJ2-3
v_gene: TRBV28
len: 12
CDR3aa: CASSFLKDTQYF

j_gene: TRBJ2-5
v_gene: TRBV21-1
len: 15
CDR3aa: CASSKRPGGKRTQYF

j_gene: TRBJ1-1
v_gene: TRBV12-3/TRBV12-4
len: 17
CDR3aa: CASSLDLTGIPDTEAFF

j_gene: TRBJ1-5
v_gene: TRBV19
len: 14
CDR3aa: CASSSGGGNQPQHF

j_gene: TRBJ2-3
v_gene: TRBV3-1
len: 13
CDR3aa: CASSQLGSDTQYF